This T cell receptor (beta chain) was captured by sequencing in a study of blood T cell repertoires in COVID-19. Study information: Spain, Italy and the United States supplied samples that represented acute and convalescent COVID-19. The cDNA or gDNA used as material had been derived from T cells, B-cell-depleted T cells, or PBMCs.

Sequencing used immunoSEQ multiplex PCR; TCRdb keeps in-frame clones, though not all of them. The sample lists 150,000 to 200,000 clones, 88% occurring once. The V and J ends lost 4 bases and 14 bases respectively, with 12 bases between them. The CDR3 covers 12 residues. CDR1 is LGHDT and CDR2 is YNNKEL in the germline V gene (reference sequence). The sample taken for sequencing was peripheral blood. This clonotype was sampled from a human donor in a cohort sampled during active COVID-19. The chain recombines TRBV3-1 (or the pseudogene TRBV3-2) with TRBJ1-6, with D possibly being TRBD1 (6 bases). The CDR3 loop reads CASSLKGHTLHF. The CDR3 DNA is TGTGCCAGCAGCCTGAAGGGACATACCCTCCACTTT.